The clone carrying this TCR beta chain was seen many times. Its specificity is not known. The sample belongs to a study of post-analysis software for immune sequencing data. At the level of the study: Disease trajectories encompassed relapsing-remitting, secondary progressive and progressive-relapsing multiple sclerosis. General study findings and limits: TRBV segments more frequent in patients than in controls numbered five and included TRBV5-6, TRBV5-1 and TRBV20-1. F measure grouped same-batch samples tightly together. Diversity measured as normalized Chao1 was significantly lower in multiple sclerosis patients than in controls.

Researchers reported that TCR beta cDNA libraries carried unique molecular identifiers. T cells numbering about 0.85 to 10 million yielded roughly 0.5 million cDNA molecules. TCRdb passed the PCR reads through MiXCR, listing each CDR3 protein once. The data contain some 260,000 distinct CDR3 sequences, about 38% of them singletons. In germline, CDR1 is MDHEN, CDR2 SYDVKM. The CDR3 extends over 12 amino acids. V dropped 7 bases and J dropped 7 bases, with 13 bases sitting between them. V is TRBV28 and J is TRBJ1-2; TRBD1 might be the D (6 bases). The sequence was obtained from a girl aged 5 to 17 with multiple sclerosis. The sequencing sample was made of blood. CDR3: CASTGRGSGYTF. The CDR3 nucleotides are TGTGCCAGCACCGGCAGGGGTAGTGGCTACACCTTC.